This paragraph reports one TCR beta chain. This clonotype was seen more than once but under ten times. This receptor's antigen is unknown. The record has no base qualities; no much larger clone is one base away. This entry is derived from a study of spatial heterogeneity in lung cancer (dated by TCRdb to between 2017 and 2020). For the wider study: Beta-chain transcripts were consistently detected in greater numbers than alpha-chain transcripts, which likely reflected higher beta-chain transcript abundance. Nonsynonymous mutation counts, determined by whole-exome sequencing of tumor tissue, were related to TCR repertoire features. TCR alpha and beta repertoires were quantitatively compared across multiple tumor regions, matched nontumor lung and blood in non-small cell lung cancer. In the raw uncorrected reads, each unique combination of TCR and UMI appeared on average more than ten times. At surgery, both alpha and beta chains were TCR-sequenced in over 200 tumor regions, approximately 64 matched nontumor lung samples and over 50 PBMC samples.

Libraries were prepared through 5' RACE. This sample was sequenced with a NextSeq 500. To allow correction of PCR and sequencing errors, the TCR library protocol tagged every TCR cDNA molecule with a unique molecular identifier. As for the original processing: TCR identification, UMI-based error correction and CDR3 extraction were performed with Decombinator tools. TCRs above a frequency of 2 per 1,000, corresponding to the top 1% of the tumor frequency distribution, were defined as expanded. Renyi diversity was calculated using the R vegan package after each repertoire was subsampled 100 times to 5,000 TCRs. CDR3 similarity networks were built from amino acid triplet string-kernel similarity, with CDR3s being connected when pairwise similarity was above 0.82. TCRdb trimmed public reads at Q25 via fastp, called clones via MiXCR and kept in-frame beta chains. Identical CDR3 protein sequences are pooled into one entry, listed with their most common genes and DNA. The V and J calls and clone size are TCRdb's, not the authors'. The sample table shows some 45,000 distinct CDR3 sequences, and 10% to 15% are seen once. The top ten constitute 42% of the sample.

Interpreted using the paper, the time point label stands for: sample taken at primary tumor resection. TCR sequencing used whole RNA extracted from tumor and nontumor lung tissue, or from cryopreserved PBMC samples, without cell sorting. The donors were 60 to 80 patients from the lung TRACERx cohort who had early-stage, untreated non-small cell lung cancer. Only patients with enough RNA available from two or more tumor regions were chosen for TCR sequencing. CDR1 and CDR2 were assigned from the germline V gene (reference sequence) as LGHDT and YNNKEL. Trimming removed 5 bases from V and 3 bases from J; the gene matches leave 3 bases unexplained. Reading from cysteine to phenylalanine, the CDR3 counts 15 amino acids. Only CDR3 DNA remains: 45 bases, in frame from the first base. Study-level results and caveats: Confirming at a functional level the hypothesis that regional TCRs recognize regional mutations was considered to require additional single-cell paired TCR alpha and beta sequencing. Ubiquitous expanded tumor TCRs showed up in blood more often at tumor resection than at routine follow-up.

The rearrangement joined TRBV3-1 to TRBJ2-1; TRBD2 aligns with 11 central bases. The sequencing here drew on PBMCs, taken at surgery. The receptor was derived from a female donor with early-stage non-small cell lung cancer. This receptor has the CDR3 CASSFSGGGYNEQFF. The bases read TGTGCCAGCAGCTTTAGCGGGGGGGGCTACAATGAGCAGTTCTTC.